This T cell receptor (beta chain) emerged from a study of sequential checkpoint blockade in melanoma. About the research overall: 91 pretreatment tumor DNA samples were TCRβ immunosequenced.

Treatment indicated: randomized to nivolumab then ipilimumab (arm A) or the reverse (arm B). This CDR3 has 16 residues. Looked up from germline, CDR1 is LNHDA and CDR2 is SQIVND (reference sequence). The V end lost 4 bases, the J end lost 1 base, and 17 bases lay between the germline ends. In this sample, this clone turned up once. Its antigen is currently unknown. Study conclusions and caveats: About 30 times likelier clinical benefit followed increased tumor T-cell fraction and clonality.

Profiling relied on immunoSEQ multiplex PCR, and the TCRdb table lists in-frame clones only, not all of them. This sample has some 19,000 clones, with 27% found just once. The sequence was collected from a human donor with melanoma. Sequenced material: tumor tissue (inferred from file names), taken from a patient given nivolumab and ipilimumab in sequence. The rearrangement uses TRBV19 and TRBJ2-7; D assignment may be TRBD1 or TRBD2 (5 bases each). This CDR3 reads CASSSQFTGASYEQYF. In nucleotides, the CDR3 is TGTGCCAGTAGTAGCCAATTCACCGGGGCATCCTACGAGCAGTACTTC.